The 29 T cell receptor beta chains below come from one sample, sequenced in a study of T cell responses to AZD1222 COVID-19 vaccine. The table came from immunoSEQ multiplex PCR; TCRdb's copy has only in-frame clones and leaves some out. The repertoire consists of about 110,000 clones, with about 90% occurring once and the leading ten covering less than 25%. The material sequenced was peripheral blood, taken on day 0 of AZD1222 vaccination. These receptor sequences come from an adult in good health.

This chain uses TRBV5-1 with TRBJ1-1; TRBD1 agrees at 9 bases. The germline V gene has CDR1 SGHRS and CDR2 YFSETQ. With V trimmed by 5 bases and J by 4 bases, 3 bases remained unmatched. The CDR3 spans 13 residues. CDR3 sequence reads: CASSWDRVTEAFF. The CDR3 bases are TGCGCCAGCAGTTGGGACAGGGTCACTGAAGCTTTCTTT.

This clone was picked up a small number of times. The rearrangement uses TRBV5-1 and TRBJ2-7, with 8 bases aligning to TRBD1. Per the germline V gene, CDR1 is SGHRS and CDR2 is YFSETQ. The CDR3 consists of 13 residues. The junction had 4 bases not matched to a gene; V was cut back by 2 bases and J by 6 bases. The DNA for the CDR3 is TGCGCCAGCAGCTTCGGGACAGGTGCCGAGCAGTACTTC. The encoded protein is CASSFGTGAEQYF.

The V call is TRBV5-1, the J call TRBJ2-1; a weak D match, TRBD2 (6 bases). Germline V gene sequence: CDR1 SGHRS, CDR2 YFSETQ. CDR3 length: 15 amino acids. V gave up 0 bases and J gave up 4 bases, with 11 bases separating them. The CDR3 DNA is TGCGCCAGCAGCTTGGAACTCGGGGGATACAATGAGCAGTTCTTC. It specifies CASSLELGGYNEQFF.

This clone was counted once. The rearrangement uses TRBV5-1 and TRBJ1-2, with 7 bases lining up with TRBD1. Germline V gives CDR1 SGHRS, CDR2 YFSETQ. Germline trimming cut 4 bases from V and 5 bases from J; bases unmatched to any gene: 5. The CDR3 runs to 13 residues. Here the CDR3 DNA reads TGCGCCAGCAGCGAGGGACAGAGTTATGGCTACACCTTC. Protein sequence: CASSEGQSYGYTF.

This chain joins TRBV27 and TRBJ2-7; D unclear. Trimming took off 8 bases at V and 2 bases at J, with 13 bases between the two ends. This CDR3 region has 13 residues. Germline CDR1 MNHEY, CDR2 SMNVEV (reference sequence). CDR3 in DNA: TGTGCCAGCTCCCTGGGCGGTACCTACGAGCAGTACTTC. Translation: CASSLGGTYEQYF.

The chain has TRBV7-9 and TRBJ1-2; no reliable D call. The CDR3 is 14 amino acids. Germline CDR1 SEHNR, CDR2 FQNEAQ (reference sequence). V was cut by 1 base and J by 6 bases, with 12 bases left in between. The DNA for the CDR3 is TGTGCCAGCAGCTTAGAGTCCCTTACGAATGGCTACACCTTC. Translation gives CASSLESLTNGYTF.

The genes are TRBV3-1 (or the pseudogene TRBV3-2) and TRBJ2-7; the D gene is possibly TRBD2 (6 bases). This CDR3 contains 15 residues. Germline V CDR1 and CDR2: LGHDT, YNNKEL (reference sequence). V lost 3 bases to trimming and J lost 0 bases, with 12 bases between them. The CDR3, as DNA: TGTGCCAGCAGCCACTTAGCGGATCCCTCCTACGAGCAGTACTTC. Translating gives CASSHLADPSYEQYF.

The chain has TRBV4-2 and TRBJ1-6; 7 bases are a match to TRBD1. The CDR3 has 17 amino acids. V shed 1 base and J 8 bases; nucleotides not matched to a gene: 11. The V gene's germline CDR1 is LGHNA and CDR2 YNFKEQ. CDR3 protein: CASSQALGTVGDSPLHF. In DNA form, the CDR3 reads TGTGCCAGCAGCCAAGCCCTTGGGACAGTCGGGGATTCACCCCTCCACTTT.

This clone was found once. This sequence joins TRBV18 and TRBJ1-3; 8 nucleotides line up with TRBD1. Germline V gene sequence: CDR1 KGHSH, CDR2 LQKENI. The J segment lost 4 bases and the V segment lost 3 bases, leaving 8 bases of the junction unmatched. The CDR3 spans 16 residues. CDR3 nucleotides: TGTGCCAGCTCACCCCCGACAGGGGTCGGCGGAAACACCATATATTTT. It specifies CASSPPTGVGGNTIYF. The variable domain in full, with the rest retrieved from reference TRBV18 and TRBJ1-3, is NAGVMQNPRHLVRRRGQEARLRCSPMKGHSHVYWYRQLPEEGLKFMVYLQKENIIDESGMPKERFSAEFPKEGPSILRIQQVVRGDSAAYFCASSPPTGVGGNTIYFGEGSWLTVV.

The V and J genes are TRBV19 and TRBJ2-3; tentative D call: TRBD1 (6 bases). This CDR3 is built from 14 residues. Germline V gene lookup returns CDR1 LNHDA and CDR2 SQIVND (reference sequence). V lost 8 bases, J lost 1 base, and 13 bases lay in between. The CDR3 loop is CASSRDTRTDTQYF. CDR3 sequence (DNA): TGTGCCAGTTCTAGGGACACCCGCACAGATACGCAGTATTTT.

The chain employs TRBV9 and TRBJ2-7; D is perhaps TRBD1 (5 bases). V shed 0 bases and J shed 6 bases, with 10 bases lying between them. The CDR3 sequence is 13 residues long. CDR1 is SGDLS, CDR2 YYNGEE, per germline. This CDR3 is CASSVGQGSEQYF. CDR3 nucleotides: TGTGCCAGCAGCGTAGGGCAGGGCAGCGAGCAGTACTTC.

This chain links TRBV5-1 with TRBJ1-1; TRBD1 matches 8 bases. In germline, CDR1 is SGHRS, CDR2 YFSETQ. The CDR3 contains 13 residues. Trimming at V came to 0 bases and at J to 6 bases, leaving 1 base not matched to a gene. The CDR3 region has the DNA TGCGCCAGCAGCTTGGGGGGACAGGCTGAAGCTTTCTTT. As protein: CASSLGGQAEAFF.

This chain links TRBV15 with TRBJ1-3; D gene unclear. This CDR3 is built from 15 residues. Germline V gene lookup returns CDR1 LNHNV and CDR2 YYDKDF (reference sequence). V lost 2 bases to trimming and J lost 1 base, with 9 bases between them. CDR3 amino acids: CATSRSLGSGNTIYF. In DNA, the CDR3 is TGTGCCACCAGCAGATCTCTTGGGTCTGGAAACACCATATATTTT.

V gene TRBV6-1 combines with J gene TRBJ2-1; D is unresolved. The CDR3 covers 15 residues. Trimming stripped 0 bases from V and 0 bases from J, with 6 bases between. The germline CDR1 and CDR2 sequences are MNHNS and SASEGT. The CDR3 DNA sequence: TGTGCCAGCAGTGAAGCAGAAAGCTCCTACAATGAGCAGTTCTTC. Its translation is CASSEAESSYNEQFF.

Points on this clone: This CDR3 is also generated by other DNA sequences in the sample. The V and J genes are TRBV6-5 and TRBJ2-3, with no clear D. The CDR3 length is 11 residues. V was pared by 2 bases and J by 6 bases, with 3 bases between. Germline CDR1 reads MNHEY; CDR2 reads SVGAGI. The CDR3 DNA sequence: TGTGCCAGCAGTTACAGGGATACGCAGTATTTT. Its protein product is CASSYRDTQYF.

The chain links TRBV3-1 (or the pseudogene TRBV3-2) to TRBJ1-4; the D is unclear. The CDR3 contains 12 residues. Trimming cost V 6 bases and J 7 bases, with 9 bases left between them. CDR1 is LGHDT, CDR2 YNNKEL, per germline (reference sequence). CDR3 in DNA: TGTGCCAGCAGGCTCTCGAGTGAAAAACTGTTTTTT. Amino acid sequence: CASRLSSEKLFF.

The V call is TRBV2, the J call TRBJ1-1, with 7 bases matching TRBD1. This CDR3 is 15 amino acids long. J lost 1 base, V lost 6 bases, and 8 bases had no gene match. CDR1 SNHLY and CDR2 FYNNEI come from the germline V gene. The CDR3 DNA reads as TGTGCCAGCAGAGAACAGGGGTCCGAGAACACTGAAGCTTTCTTT. Amino acid sequence: CASREQGSENTEAFF.

The chain employs TRBV6-5 and TRBJ1-2, with 7 positions matching TRBD1. From germline, CDR1 is MNHEY and CDR2 SVGAGI. V was pared by 2 bases and J by 6 bases, with 6 bases of the junction left unmatched. The CDR3 totals 14 residues. The CDR3 DNA follows: TGTGCCAGCAGTTACGCCGGGACAGCTGATGGCTACACCTTC. Its translation: CASSYAGTADGYTF.

This clone was observed once. This chain connects TRBV4-2 to TRBJ1-6; TRBD1 matches at 7 bases. Looked up from germline, CDR1 is LGHNA and CDR2 is YNFKEQ. This CDR3 comprises 15 residues. V dropped 2 bases and J dropped 9; count of bases not matched to a gene: 7. DNA of the CDR3: TGTGCCAGCAGCCAACCGACAGGGATAGGTTCACCCCTCCACTTT. Residues: CASSQPTGIGSPLHF.

The CDR3: CAKTGQGNGYTF. In DNA form, the CDR3 reads TGTGCCAAAACGGGACAGGGAAATGGCTACACCTTC. The chain combines TRBV2 with TRBJ1-2, with TRBD1 matching over 9 bases. V lost 10 bases to trimming and J lost 6 bases; unmatched junction nucleotides: 6. CDR1 SNHLY and CDR2 FYNNEI come from the germline V gene. This CDR3 is built from 12 residues.

This sequence joins TRBV7-2 and TRBJ1-1; D is unresolved. Looked up from germline, CDR1 is SGHTA and CDR2 is FQGNSA. The CDR3 covers 13 residues. The ends were cut back, 4 bases at V and 1 base at J, with 7 bases in the middle. The CDR3 nucleotides read TGTGCCAGCAGCTGGTCGGGGAACACTGAAGCTTTCTTT. Translation: CASSWSGNTEAFF.

The rearrangement joins TRBV14 to TRBJ2-2; D assignment may be TRBD1 or TRBD2 (6 bases each). This CDR3 is built from 16 residues. Germline values: CDR1 SGHDN, CDR2 FVKESK. The V gene lost 3 bases and the J gene lost 4 bases, with 15 bases spanning the gap. The CDR3 nucleotides are TGTGCCAGCAGCCATCGGAGGGGGGCCCCCACCGGGGAGCTGTTTTTT. Its protein product is CASSHRRGAPTGELFF.

The chain couples TRBV7-9 to TRBJ2-1; weak D call: TRBD2 (7 bases). The CDR3 totals 17 residues. Trimming took off 5 bases at V and 3 bases at J, with 20 bases between the two ends. Per germline, CDR1 SEHNR and CDR2 FQNEAQ (reference sequence). The CDR3 sequence is CASSPSATGRGYNEQFF. DNA of the CDR3: TGTGCCAGCAGCCCATCAGCAACAGGGAGGGGCTACAATGAGCAGTTCTTC.

This chain connects TRBV3-1 (or the pseudogene TRBV3-2) to TRBJ1-6; TRBD1 might be the D (6 bases). Trimming took off 4 bases at V and 8 bases at J, with 18 bases between the two ends. This CDR3 contains 16 residues. Germline loops: CDR1 LGHDT, CDR2 YNNKEL (reference sequence). CDR3 protein: CASSPPGTNFYSPLHF. CDR3 nucleotide sequence: TGTGCCAGCAGCCCCCCCGGGACAAACTTTTATTCACCCCTCCACTTT.

The V gene is TRBV7-8, the J gene TRBJ1-1; maybe TRBD1 (5 bases). The CDR3 covers 12 residues. Deletions cut 5 bases from V and 8 bases from J, with 12 bases between. Germline V gene sequence: CDR1 SGHVS, CDR2 FQNEAQ. In DNA form, the CDR3 reads TGTGCCAGCAGCCTCCGACAGTTCGAAGCTTTCTTT. This encodes CASSLRQFEAFF.

The chain carries TRBV7-9 and TRBJ1-4; unclear D gene. The CDR3 is 14 amino acids. With 1 base removed from V and 7 bases from J, the gap between germline ends came to 10 bases. Germline lookup yields CDR1 SEHNR and CDR2 FQNEAQ (reference sequence). The CDR3 nucleotides are TGTGCCAGCAGCTTAGTATTGGGTGTTGAAAAACTGTTTTTT. Encoded protein: CASSLVLGVEKLFF.

This chain joins TRBV11-2 and TRBJ2-1; the match to TRBD2 covers 11 bases. The CDR3 runs 18 residues. Germline V gene lookup returns CDR1 SGHAT and CDR2 FQNNGV. Losses at the gene ends were 0 bases for V and 6 bases for J; bases not matched to a gene: 10. The CDR3 protein is CASSLDVWRTSGSNEQFF. The CDR3, as DNA: TGTGCCAGCAGCTTAGACGTGTGGAGGACTAGCGGGTCCAATGAGCAGTTCTTC.

The J gene is TRBJ2-2, the V gene TRBV7-9; TRBD1 agrees at 8 bases. CDR3 length equals 15 residues. V trimming: 4 bases; J trimming: 5 bases; junction bases outside the gene matches: 6. CDR1 and CDR2 (germline): SEHNR, FQNEAQ (reference sequence). CDR3 nucleotides: TGTGCCAGCAGCTGGACAGGGAATCTAACCGGGGAGCTGTTTTTT. It translates to CASSWTGNLTGELFF.

This chain links TRBV6-2 or TRBV6-3 with TRBJ1-5; the D gene is possibly TRBD1 (5 bases). Trimming pared 5 bases from V and 4 bases from J, leaving 15 bases between. CDR1 is MNHEY and CDR2 is SVGEGT in the germline V gene. There are 15 residues in the CDR3. This chain's CDR3 is CASSKSTVWNQPQHF. CDR3 bases: TGTGCCAGCAGTAAATCGACAGTTTGGAATCAGCCCCAGCATTTT.